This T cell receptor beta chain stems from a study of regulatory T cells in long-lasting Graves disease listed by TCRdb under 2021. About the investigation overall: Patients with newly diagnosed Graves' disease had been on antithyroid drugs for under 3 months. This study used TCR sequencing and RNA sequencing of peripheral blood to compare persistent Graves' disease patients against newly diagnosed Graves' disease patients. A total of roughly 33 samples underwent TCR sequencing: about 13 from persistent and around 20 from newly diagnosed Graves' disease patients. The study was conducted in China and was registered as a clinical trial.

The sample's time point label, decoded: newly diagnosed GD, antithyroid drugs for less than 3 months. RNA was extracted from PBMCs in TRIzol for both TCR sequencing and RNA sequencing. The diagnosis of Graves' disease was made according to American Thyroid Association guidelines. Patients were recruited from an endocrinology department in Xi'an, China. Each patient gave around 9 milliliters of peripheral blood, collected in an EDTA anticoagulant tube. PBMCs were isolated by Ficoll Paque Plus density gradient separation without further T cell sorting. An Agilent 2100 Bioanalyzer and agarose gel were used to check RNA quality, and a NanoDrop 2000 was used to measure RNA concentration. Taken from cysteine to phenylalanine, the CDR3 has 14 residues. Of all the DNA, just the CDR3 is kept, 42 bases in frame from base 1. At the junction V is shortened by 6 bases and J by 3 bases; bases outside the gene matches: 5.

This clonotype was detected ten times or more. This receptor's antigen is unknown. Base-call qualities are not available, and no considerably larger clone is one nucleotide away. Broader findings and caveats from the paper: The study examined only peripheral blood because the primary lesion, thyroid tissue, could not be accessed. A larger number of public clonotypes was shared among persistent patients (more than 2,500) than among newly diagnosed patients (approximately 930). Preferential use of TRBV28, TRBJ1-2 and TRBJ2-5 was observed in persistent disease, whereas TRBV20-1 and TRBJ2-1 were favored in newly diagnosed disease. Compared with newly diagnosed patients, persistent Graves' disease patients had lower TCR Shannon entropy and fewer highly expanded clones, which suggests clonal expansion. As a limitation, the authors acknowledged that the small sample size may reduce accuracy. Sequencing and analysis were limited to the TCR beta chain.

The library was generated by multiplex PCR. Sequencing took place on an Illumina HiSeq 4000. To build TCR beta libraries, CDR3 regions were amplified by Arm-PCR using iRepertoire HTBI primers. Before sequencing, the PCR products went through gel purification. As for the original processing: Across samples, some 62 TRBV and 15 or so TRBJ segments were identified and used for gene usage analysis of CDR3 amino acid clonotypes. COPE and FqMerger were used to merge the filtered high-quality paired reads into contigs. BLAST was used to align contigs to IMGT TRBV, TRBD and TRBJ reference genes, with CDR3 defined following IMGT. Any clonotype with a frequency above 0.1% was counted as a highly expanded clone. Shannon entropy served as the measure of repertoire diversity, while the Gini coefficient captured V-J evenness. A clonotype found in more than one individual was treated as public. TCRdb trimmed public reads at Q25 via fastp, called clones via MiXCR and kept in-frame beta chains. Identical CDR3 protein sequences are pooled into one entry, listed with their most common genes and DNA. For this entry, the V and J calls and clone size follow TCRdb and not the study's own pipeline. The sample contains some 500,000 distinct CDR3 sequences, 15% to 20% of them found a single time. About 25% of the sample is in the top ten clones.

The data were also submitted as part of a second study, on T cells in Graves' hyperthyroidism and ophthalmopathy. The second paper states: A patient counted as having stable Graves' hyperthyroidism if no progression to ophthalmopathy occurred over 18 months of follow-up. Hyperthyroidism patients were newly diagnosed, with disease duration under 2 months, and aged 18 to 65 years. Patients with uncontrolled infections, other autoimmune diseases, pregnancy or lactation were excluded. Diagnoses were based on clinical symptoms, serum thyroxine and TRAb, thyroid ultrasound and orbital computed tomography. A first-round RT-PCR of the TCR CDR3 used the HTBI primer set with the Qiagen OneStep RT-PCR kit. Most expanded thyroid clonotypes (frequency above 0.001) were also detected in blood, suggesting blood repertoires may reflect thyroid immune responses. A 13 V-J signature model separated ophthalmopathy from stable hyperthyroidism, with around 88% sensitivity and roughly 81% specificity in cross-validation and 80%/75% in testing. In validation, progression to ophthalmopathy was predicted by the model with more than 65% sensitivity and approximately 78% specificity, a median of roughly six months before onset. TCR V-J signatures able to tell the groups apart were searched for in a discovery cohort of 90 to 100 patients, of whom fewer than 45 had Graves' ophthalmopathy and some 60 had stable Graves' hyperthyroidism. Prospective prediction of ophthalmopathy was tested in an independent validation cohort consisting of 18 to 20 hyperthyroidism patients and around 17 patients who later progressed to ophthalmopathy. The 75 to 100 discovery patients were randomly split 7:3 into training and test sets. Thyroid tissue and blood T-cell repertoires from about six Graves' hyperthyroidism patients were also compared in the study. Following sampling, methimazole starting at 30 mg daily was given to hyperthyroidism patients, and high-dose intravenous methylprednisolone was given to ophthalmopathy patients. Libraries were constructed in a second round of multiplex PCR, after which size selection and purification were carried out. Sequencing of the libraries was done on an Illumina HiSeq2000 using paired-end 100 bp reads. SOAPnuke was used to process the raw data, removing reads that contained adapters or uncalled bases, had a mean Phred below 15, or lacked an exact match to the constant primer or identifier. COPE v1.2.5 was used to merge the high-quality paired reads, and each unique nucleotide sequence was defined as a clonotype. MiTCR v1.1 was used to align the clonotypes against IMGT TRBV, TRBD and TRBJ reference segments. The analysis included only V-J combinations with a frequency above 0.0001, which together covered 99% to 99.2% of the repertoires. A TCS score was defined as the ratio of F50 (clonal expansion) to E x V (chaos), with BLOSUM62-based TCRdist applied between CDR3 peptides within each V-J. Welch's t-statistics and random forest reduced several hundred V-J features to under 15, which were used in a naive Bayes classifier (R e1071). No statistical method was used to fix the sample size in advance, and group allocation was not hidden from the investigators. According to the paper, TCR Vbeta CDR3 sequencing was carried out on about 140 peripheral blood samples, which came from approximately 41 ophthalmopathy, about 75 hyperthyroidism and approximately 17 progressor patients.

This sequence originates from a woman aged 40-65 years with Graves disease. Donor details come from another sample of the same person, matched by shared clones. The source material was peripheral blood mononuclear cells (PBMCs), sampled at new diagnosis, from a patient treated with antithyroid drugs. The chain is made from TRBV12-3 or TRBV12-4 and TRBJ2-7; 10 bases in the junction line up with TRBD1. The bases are TGTGCCAGCAGCCTGGGACAGGGGTACTACGAGCAGTACTTC. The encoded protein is CASSLGQGYYEQYF.